A selection of T cell receptor beta chains follows, all from one sample in a study of OX40 agonist ivuxolimab in advanced cancers. Sequenced by immunoSEQ multiplex PCR; TCRdb stores in-frame clones only, minus some. The sample has approximately 64,000 clones, just over 85% seen once. The sample here was CD4+ or CD8+ T cells sorted from blood, taken in a trial of the OX40 agonist ivuxolimab. The receptors stem from an adult with an advanced solid tumor such as melanoma, head and neck, liver or kidney cancer. The CDR3 runs from the conserved cysteine through the conserved F or W. A D gene is named only where the DNA matches it firmly. Only some rows state a clone size, as once, few, many or a class for expanded clones.

d_call | j_call | clone_size | v_call | cdr3_aa | cdr3_nt
TRBD2 | TRBJ2-7 | . | TRBV7-7 | CASSLDDRGGREQYF | TGTGCCAGCAGCTTAGATGATCGGGGCGGGAGGGAACAGTACTTC
. | TRBJ1-5 | once | TRBV28 | CASSLGQAPYSNQPQHF | TGTGCCAGCAGTTTAGGGCAGGCCCCTTATAGCAATCAGCCCCAGCATTTT
. | TRBJ2-1 | . | TRBV6-1 | CASRRREGYNEQFF | TGTGCCAGCCGACGGAGGGAAGGCTACAATGAGCAGTTCTTC
. | TRBJ2-6 | . | TRBV19 | CASSSGANVLTF | TGTGCCAGTAGCTCTGGGGCCAACGTCCTGACTTTC
. | TRBJ2-6 | . | TRBV18 | CASSPLPGRESSGANVLTF | TGTGCCAGCTCACCACTCCCTGGCAGGGAAAGCTCTGGGGCCAACGTCCTGACTTTC
. | TRBJ2-5 | . | TRBV5-6 | CASSFGQETQYF | TGTGCCAGCAGCTTTGGACAAGAGACCCAGTACTTC
. | TRBJ1-1 | once | TRBV7-3 | CASSPGLNTEAFF | TGTGCCAGCAGCCCAGGGTTGAACACTGAAGCTTTCTTT
. | TRBJ1-1 | few | TRBV19 | CASSTGGAPEAFF | TGTGCCAGTAGTACGGGGGGGGCTCCTGAAGCTTTCTTT
. | TRBJ2-7 | . | TRBV9 | CASSVTPGGEQYF | TGTGCCAGCAGCGTAACACCAGGAGGCGAGCAGTACTTC
. | TRBJ1-5 | . | TRBV2 | CASSELQGDNQPQHF | TGTGCCAGCAGTGAACTGCAGGGAGACAATCAGCCCCAGCATTTT
. | TRBJ1-2 | . | TRBV6-5 | CASSTGSTYGYTF | TGTGCCAGCAGCACAGGGTCAACTTATGGCTACACCTTC
TRBD1 | TRBJ1-2 | few | TRBV5-1 | CASTPSGGGYGYTF | TGCGCCAGCACCCCCTCAGGGGGGGGCTATGGCTACACCTTC
. | TRBJ1-1 | . | TRBV7-3 | CASSDFSTEAFF | TGTGCCAGCAGCGACTTCAGCACTGAAGCTTTCTTT
TRBD2 | TRBJ2-6 | . | TRBV18 | CASSPRGAGGSGANVLTF | TGTGCCAGCTCACCCCGAGGAGCGGGGGGCTCTGGGGCCAACGTCCTGACTTTC
. | TRBJ1-5 | few | TRBV19 | CASSIDPGDQPQHF | TGTGCCAGTAGTATAGACCCGGGCGATCAGCCCCAGCATTTT
. | TRBJ1-1 | . | TRBV30 | CAWSAGAMNTEAFF | TGTGCCTGGTCGGCCGGGGCCATGAACACTGAAGCTTTCTTT
. | TRBJ2-7 | . | TRBV27 | CASIPHRGGEQYF | TGTGCCAGCATACCGCACAGGGGGGGCGAGCAGTACTTC
. | TRBJ1-1 | . | TRBV30 | CAWSRAGSRTFF | TGTGCCTGGAGCCGCGCAGGGAGTAGAACTTTCTTT
TRBD2 | TRBJ2-2 | once | TRBV5-4 | CASSAGGGNTGELFF | TGTGCCAGCAGCGCGGGGGGCGGGAACACCGGGGAGCTGTTTTTT
. | TRBJ1-5 | . | TRBV19 | CASSWRLNQPQHF | TGTGCCAGTAGTTGGCGACTCAATCAGCCCCAGCATTTT
TRBD2 | TRBJ2-7 | . | TRBV30 | CAWRGGSSYEQYF | TGTGCCTGGAGGGGGGGGAGCTCCTACGAGCAGTACTTC
TRBD2 | TRBJ2-1 | . | TRBV28 | CASSLYPGLAQPFSYNEQFF | TGTGCCAGCAGTTTATACCCCGGACTAGCCCAACCATTCTCCTACAATGAGCAGTTCTTC
. | TRBJ2-3 | once | TRBV15 | CATSRRLPISTDTQYF | TGTGCCACCAGCAGGAGGCTCCCAATAAGCACAGATACGCAGTATTTT
. | TRBJ1-5 | few | TRBV5-5 | CASSRDSNQPQHF | TGTGCCAGCAGCCGGGACAGCAATCAGCCCCAGCATTTT
TRBD1 | TRBJ2-7 | . | TRBV6-5 | CASSFRDRGLEQYF | TGTGCCAGCAGTTTCCGGGACAGGGGGTTAGAGCAGTACTTC
. | TRBJ1-1 | . | TRBV18 | CASQQGGDTEAFF | TGTGCCAGCCAGCAGGGAGGGGACACTGAAGCTTTCTTT
. | TRBJ2-7 | . | TRBV4-1 | CASSRGNEQYF | TGCGCCAGCAGCCGTGGAAACGAGCAGTACTTC
TRBD1 | TRBJ1-5 | . | TRBV5-6 | CASIRFRDSQRQPQHF | TGTGCCAGCATCCGATTCCGGGACAGCCAGCGTCAGCCCCAGCATTTT
. | TRBJ2-1 | once | TRBV2 | CASSRDTLGEQFF | TGTGCCAGCAGTCGCGACACCCTCGGGGAGCAGTTCTTC
TRBD2 | TRBJ2-7 | once | TRBV10-3 | CAHGGGSSYEQYF | TGTGCCCACGGGGGGGGCAGCTCCTACGAGCAGTACTTC
. | TRBJ2-1 | . | TRBV10-3 | CAISSSPGLDRGSYNEQFF | TGTGCCATCAGTTCATCCCCGGGCCTAGATCGGGGGTCCTACAATGAGCAGTTCTTC
. | TRBJ1-3 | . | TRBV7-8 | CASSGRGITGNTIYF | TGTGCCAGCAGCGGACGGGGCATTACTGGAAACACCATATATTTT
TRBD1 | TRBJ2-3 | . | TRBV30 | CAWSGGQATTDTQYF | TGTGCCTGGAGTGGTGGACAGGCGACGACAGATACGCAGTATTTT
. | TRBJ1-3 | . | TRBV28 | CASTLGGNSGNTIYF | TGTGCCAGCACCCTAGGGGGGAACTCTGGAAACACCATATATTTT
. | TRBJ2-7 | . | TRBV19 | CASSMWNKVYEQYF | TGTGCCAGTAGTATGTGGAACAAAGTCTACGAGCAGTACTTC
. | TRBJ2-7 | . | TRBV7-9 | CASSLPRVEQYF | TGTGCCAGCAGCTTACCCAGGGTGGAGCAGTACTTC